This entry is about one TCR beta chain. This sample stems from a study of Ad26.COV2.S vaccination and SARS-CoV-2 variants. Across the study: Once, or twice with 56 days between doses, Ad26.COV2.S was given intramuscularly.

Assay used: immunoSEQ multiplex PCR; TCRdb lists only in-frame clones, some missing. The repertoire holds 380,000 or so clones, with under 90% as singletons. The treatment is: over 15 received Ad26.COV2.S at low or high dose, single or two shots; roughly five received placebo; per-sample allocation not given. Following the first vaccine or placebo injection, samples were taken on day 63. Built on an Ad26 vector, the vaccine expressed Wuhan-strain SARS-CoV-2 spike. With 1 base clipped from V and 2 bases from J, the junction kept 5 bases outside the gene matches. This CDR3 has 15 amino acids. Germline CDR1 SGHKS, CDR2 YYEKEE (reference sequence).

The sequence came from a person aged 18-60 years who received the Ad26.COV2.S COVID-19 vaccine or a placebo. The specimen was peripheral blood, collected in a trial of Ad26.COV2.S vaccine versus placebo. V usage is TRBV5-5 and J usage is TRBJ2-7, with 8 bases matching TRBD1. The CDR3, as DNA: TGTGCCAGCAGCTTGATGAGACAGGGGCCCTACGAGCAGTACTTC. This sequence encodes CASSLMRQGPYEQYF.